This entry concerns a single TCR beta chain. TCRbeta library preparation incorporated unique molecular identifiers. One entry per CDR3 protein results from TCRdb running MiXCR on the PCR reads. The repertoire holds about 50,000 distinct CDR3 sequences, with less than 6% as singletons. The CDR3 runs to 15 residues. The V gene end was trimmed by 6 bases and the J gene end by 4 bases; junction bases not matched to a gene: 9. Germline CDR1 and CDR2: KGHSH and LQKENI. The sample originates from a study of T-cell reconstitution after alpha-beta-depleted transplantation in children. The clonotype comes from a female patient younger than 10 who had a stem cell transplant for aplastic anemia, so the T cells may come from the graft donor. The V call is TRBV18, the J call TRBJ2-1, with 7 bases identical to TRBD2. Specimen: PBMCs, mostly from graft donor cells, collected 60 days after TCRalphabeta/CD19-depleted stem cell transplant. The chain's CDR3 is CASSPTGTTYNEQFF. CDR3 sequence (DNA): TGTGCCAGCTCGCCAACCGGGACTACATACAATGAGCAGTTCTTC.